This T cell receptor (beta chain) stems from a study of blood T cell repertoires in COVID-19. Trimming cost V 4 bases and J 0 bases, with 10 bases left between them. The CDR3 totals 15 residues. CDR1 and CDR2 (germline): MGHRA, YSYEKL. The repertoire was sequenced with immunoSEQ multiplex PCR; TCRdb's copy has only in-frame clones and lacks some. Counted here are 95,000 to 150,000 clones, 80% to 85% occurring once; the ten biggest clones make up 3.5% to 4%. This clonotype was obtained from a woman aged 25 to 45 who had recovered from COVID-19. Sequenced sample: PBMCs or T cells enriched from blood (not recorded which). The rearrangement links TRBV4-1 to TRBJ1-5; tentative D call: TRBD1 (5 bases). CDR3 nucleotides: TGCGCCAGCAGCCTCAGGGCGGATAGCAATCAGCCCCAGCATTTT. Protein product: CASSLRADSNQPQHF.